Listed here are 22 T cell receptor beta chains from one sample, sequenced in a study of read filtering for tumor transcriptome and immune sequencing. This library used approximately 370 ng RNA and molecular barcoded adaptors spanning alpha/delta and beta/gamma chains. TCRdb reprocessed the reads with MiXCR, giving one entry per CDR3 protein. The table shows 75,000 to 95,000 distinct CDR3 sequences, with 20% to 25% occurring only once. Sequences were obtained from a population of CD138-negative cells sorted from bone marrow. The receptor source for this set is a donor over 35 with multiple myeloma.

This clonotype was found many times. The V gene is TRBV7-9, the J gene TRBJ1-1, with D unresolved. Germline V gene lookup returns CDR1 SEHNR and CDR2 FQNEAQ (reference sequence). V was pared by 4 bases and J by 0 bases, with 15 bases between. The CDR3 extends over 16 amino acids. DNA of the CDR3: TGTGCCAGCAGCTCCCTTCGCGGAGGGCTGAACACTGAAGCTTTCTTT. It specifies CASSSLRGGLNTEAFF.

The CDR3 spells CASSDTTGLVYEQYF. CDR3 bases: TGCGCCAGCAGCGATACGACAGGTTTGGTCTACGAGCAGTACTTC. V usage is TRBV5-1 and J usage is TRBJ2-7, with D maybe TRBD1 (6 bases). The germline V gene encodes CDR1 SGHRS and CDR2 YFSETQ. Trimming pared 4 bases from V and 3 bases from J, leaving 17 bases between. This CDR3 spans 15 amino acids.

This clonotype was seen many times. The chain carries TRBV14 and TRBJ2-5; D is undetermined. Trimming removed 4 bases at V and 0 bases at J, with 12 bases between. From germline, CDR1 is SGHDN and CDR2 FVKESK. The CDR3 is 15 residues long. The CDR3 region has the DNA TGTGCCAGCAGCCCCCTCCTGGGCAACCAAGAGACCCAGTACTTC. Residues: CASSPLLGNQETQYF.

The table lists this clonotype with many counts. This chain uses TRBV7-9 with TRBJ2-7; D unclear. V lost 5 bases to trimming and J lost 2 bases, with 10 bases between them. The germline gives CDR1 SEHNR, CDR2 FQNEAQ (reference sequence). The CDR3 totals 13 residues. The CDR3 DNA reads as TGTGCCAGCAGCCCTCCGTCCACCTACGAGCAGTACTTC. This sequence encodes CASSPPSTYEQYF.

This clonotype was detected ten times or more. V is TRBV18 and J is TRBJ1-1; D might be TRBD1 (6 bases). CDR1 is KGHSH, CDR2 LQKENI, per germline. V gave up 0 bases and J gave up 1 base, with 9 bases separating them. The CDR3 is made up of 15 amino acids. CDR3 bases: TGTGCCAGCTCACCACCTGAGGGGGGGAACACTGAAGCTTTCTTT. This gives the protein CASSPPEGGNTEAFF.

This clonotype was detected ten times or more. This chain uses TRBV29-1 with TRBJ1-4, with D uncertain. This CDR3 region has 15 residues. Trimming pared 7 bases from V and 5 bases from J, leaving 20 bases between. Germline-derived CDR1 and CDR2 are SQVTM and ANQGSEA. CDR3: CSGRRSFDSNEKLFF. The CDR3 DNA follows: TGCAGCGGCCGGCGGTCCTTCGATTCGAATGAAAAACTGTTTTTT. The full variable domain, rest sourced from reference TRBV29-1 and TRBJ1-4, is SAVISQKPSRDICQRGTSLTIQCQVDSQVTMMFWYRQQPGQSLTLIATANQGSEATYESGFVIDKFPISRPNLTFSTLTVSNMSPEDSSIYLCSGRRSFDSNEKLFFGSGTQLSVL.

The rearrangement links TRBV28 to TRBJ1-1; D gene ambiguous. This CDR3 has 17 residues. CDR1 is MDHEN and CDR2 is SYDVKM in the germline V gene. Trimming cost V 3 bases and J 0 bases, with 17 bases left between them. The DNA of the CDR3 is TGTGCCAGCAGTTTCCCCTTTGGCCCGGCTATGAACACTGAAGCTTTCTTT. This gives the protein CASSFPFGPAMNTEAFF.

At least ten counts were recorded for this clonotype. J is TRBJ1-1 and V is TRBV10-3, with D perhaps matching TRBD1 (5 bases). Germline CDR1 ENHRY, CDR2 SYGVKD. The CDR3 totals 15 residues. Trimming pared 4 bases from V and 5 bases from J, leaving 17 bases between. In DNA form, the CDR3 reads TGTGCCATCAGTGTCGCAGGGTACCTTACTACTGAAGCTTTCTTT. It yields the protein CAISVAGYLTTEAFF.

This clonotype showed up just once. Since a much larger clone is just one base distant, this may be a read error. This sequence joins TRBV27 and TRBJ1-2, with D tentatively TRBD1 (5 bases). From germline, CDR1 is MNHEY and CDR2 SMNVEV (reference sequence). This CDR3 has 16 residues. The CDR3 region is CAGSSVGTDSLKGYTF. The DNA for the CDR3 is TGTGCCGGCAGTTCGGTTGGGACGGACTCCCTTAAAGGCTACACCTTC.

About this clonotype itself: No DNA is shown, since the ends of the CDR3 on it are uncertain; the CDR3 is the one TCRdb lists. CDR3 sequence: CSVGAGANVRTF. This chain joins TRBV29-1 and TRBJ2-6; whether TRBD1, the table's D call, matches the DNA was not checked. The CDR3 numbers 12 amino acids, ends counted. Germline loops: CDR1 SQVTM, CDR2 ANQGSEA.

As to this clonotype: A much larger clone is a single base away; this may be a read error. The CDR3 nucleotides are TGTGCCAGCCGACCTAGCGGCACCAAGCCTGAGCAGTTCTTC. Amino acid sequence: CASRPSGTKPEQFF. V and J are TRBV6-2 or TRBV6-3 and TRBJ2-1, with 7 positions matching TRBD2. Per the germline V gene, CDR1 is MNHEY and CDR2 is SVGEGT. The CDR3 is 14 residues long. The junction had 13 bases not matched to a gene; V was cut back by 8 bases and J by 9 bases.

Details on this clonotype: This may come from a read error, since a much larger clone is one base off. The chain links TRBV4-1 to TRBJ2-3; D call uncertain. The CDR3 consists of 16 residues. The V and J ends lost 4 bases and 4 bases respectively, with 18 bases between them. The germline gives CDR1 MGHRA, CDR2 YSYEKL. The CDR3 DNA reads TGCGCCAGCAGCCGAGAGCCGGACCTTTATGCAGATACGCAGTATTTT. Its protein is CASSREPDLYADTQYF.

Relative to its sample, this clonotype is medium-sized. The rearrangement links TRBV24-1 to TRBJ2-1; D not certain. This CDR3 has 14 amino acids. Trimming removed 4 bases from V and 4 bases from J, with 10 bases in between. Per germline, CDR1 KGHDR and CDR2 SFDVKD. CDR3 protein: CATSDPGRYNEQFF. The DNA for the CDR3 is TGTGCCACCAGTGACCCTGGACGGTACAATGAGCAGTTCTTC.

This clonotype was picked up a small number of times. The chain is built from TRBV29-1 and TRBJ1-1, with 8 bases matching TRBD1. The germline CDR1 and CDR2 sequences are SQVTM and ANQGSEA. V lost 4 bases, J lost 0 bases, and 7 bases stayed unmatched. CDR3 size: 15 residues. The DNA for the CDR3 is TGCAGCGTTGCCCCGGACAGGGTTCTGAACACTGAAGCTTTCTTT. It codes for CSVAPDRVLNTEAFF.

This clonotype appeared many times. The V call is TRBV2, the J call TRBJ2-1; 11 bases line up with TRBD2. CDR1 is SNHLY and CDR2 is FYNNEI in the germline V gene. There are 17 residues in the CDR3. V dropped 6 bases and J dropped 7; count of bases not matched to a gene: 14. CDR3 bases: TGTGCCAGCAGAAGTCTCTTAGCGGGGGGGCCTAAGAATGAGCAGTTCTTC. It encodes CASRSLLAGGPKNEQFF.

This clonotype was detected ten times or more. The chain has TRBV5-4 and TRBJ1-1; 7 bases are shared with TRBD1. Germline V gene data show CDR1 as SGHNT and CDR2 as YYREEE (reference sequence). The length of the CDR3 is 16 residues. V trimming: 5 bases; J trimming: 0 bases; junction bases outside the gene matches: 10. The CDR3 reads CASSSPGQQMNTEAFF. The CDR3 DNA is TGTGCCAGCAGTTCACCGGGACAGCAGATGAACACTGAAGCTTTCTTT.

This sequence joins TRBV29-1 and TRBJ1-1; D may be TRBD1 (6 bases). Germline V lookup: CDR1 SQVTM, CDR2 ANQGSEA. V shed 7 bases and J shed 4 bases, with 10 bases lying between them. The CDR3 has 11 residues. The CDR3 sequence: CSARGTTEAFF. CDR3 in DNA: TGCAGCGCAAGGGGGACCACTGAAGCTTTCTTT.

The J gene is TRBJ1-1, the V gene TRBV12-3 or TRBV12-4; 10 bases map to TRBD1. With 6 bases clipped from V and 8 bases from J, the junction kept 9 bases outside the gene matches. The length of the CDR3 is 14 residues. The CDR3 protein is CASSPRDRGWEAFF. The CDR3 DNA follows: TGTGCCAGCAGCCCGCGGGACAGGGGCTGGGAAGCTTTCTTT.

CDR3 in amino acids: CSVDRSGAGYGYTF. The CDR3 nucleotides are TGCAGCGTTGACAGGTCGGGGGCAGGGTATGGCTACACCTTC. The chain joins TRBV29-1 to TRBJ1-2, with D perhaps TRBD1 (6 bases). V lost 3 bases, J lost 5 bases, and 16 bases lay in between. This CDR3 comprises 14 residues. The germline gives CDR1 SQVTM, CDR2 ANQGSEA.

This clonotype showed up just a few times. The gene calls are TRBV14 and TRBJ2-1, with D perhaps matching TRBD1 or TRBD2 (5 bases each). The CDR3 is made up of 17 amino acids. Germline V CDR1 and CDR2: SGHDN, FVKESK. Trimming took off 4 bases at V and 0 bases at J, with 16 bases between the two ends. This chain's CDR3 is CASSPLMGEYSYNEQFF. The DNA of the CDR3 is TGTGCCAGCAGCCCCCTTATGGGGGAATACTCCTACAATGAGCAGTTCTTC.

This clonotype was seen ten or more times. The chain is built from TRBV5-1 and TRBJ2-1; 7 bases map to TRBD1. V was pared by 3 bases and J by 16 bases, with 10 bases of the junction left unmatched. The CDR3 is made up of 12 amino acids. Germline CDR1 SGHRS, CDR2 YFSETQ. CDR3 sequence (DNA): TGCGCCAGCAGCTACGACAGGGACGTCCGTTTCTTC. This encodes CASSYDRDVRFF.

This clonotype was recorded at least ten times. DNA for the CDR3: TGCGCCAGCAGCTTCGCTGGGACAGGGGAAGAGACCCAGTACTTC. This codes for CASSFAGTGEETQYF. The genes are TRBV5-1 and TRBJ2-5; 10 bases are shared with TRBD1. CDR1 is SGHRS, CDR2 YFSETQ, per germline. V was clipped by 2 bases and J by 3 bases; unmatched bases: 4. The CDR3 covers 15 residues.